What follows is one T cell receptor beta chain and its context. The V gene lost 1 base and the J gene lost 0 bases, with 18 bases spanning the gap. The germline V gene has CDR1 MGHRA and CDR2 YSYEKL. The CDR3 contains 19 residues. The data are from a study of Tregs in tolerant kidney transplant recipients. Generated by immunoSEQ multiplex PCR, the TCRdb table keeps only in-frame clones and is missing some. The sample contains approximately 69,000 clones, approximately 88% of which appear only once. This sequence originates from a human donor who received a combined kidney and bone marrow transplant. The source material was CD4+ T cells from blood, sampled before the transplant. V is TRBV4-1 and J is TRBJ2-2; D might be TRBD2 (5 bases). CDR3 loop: CASSQGRTGILSNTGELFF. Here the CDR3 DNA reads TGCGCCAGCAGCCAAGGTCGGACTGGTATACTGTCGAACACCGGGGAGCTGTTTTTT.